The sequence of this TCR beta chain was determined in a study of blood T cell repertoires in COVID-19. Study summary: Spain, Italy and the United States supplied samples that represented acute and convalescent COVID-19.

The age range of participants was about 18 to 89 years, with residence in more than 20 US areas. The CDR3 is made up of 19 amino acids. J was trimmed by 0 bases and V by 5 bases; bases with no gene match: 9. Authors' analysis steps: Quantification of nucleated cells was approximated via reference gene primer amplification. Some clones are missing from TCRdb's copy, which holds only in-frame ones; the method was immunoSEQ multiplex PCR. The D gene and trimming were derived from the DNA, and the V and J assignments and clone size from that table. The repertoire holds fewer than 200,000 clones, with approximately 87% as singletons.

Sequencing was carried out using PBMCs or T cells enriched from blood (not recorded which). This clonotype was sampled from a woman in her forties or fifties who had recovered from COVID-19. The chain is built from TRBV23-1 and TRBJ2-2, with 13 bases matching TRBD2. TRBV23-1 is an ORF; its function is uncertain. As DNA, the CDR3 is TGCGCCAGCAGTACTGGACTAGCGGGGGAAAATTCGAACACCGGGGAGCTGTTTTTT. It specifies CASSTGLAGENSNTGELFF.